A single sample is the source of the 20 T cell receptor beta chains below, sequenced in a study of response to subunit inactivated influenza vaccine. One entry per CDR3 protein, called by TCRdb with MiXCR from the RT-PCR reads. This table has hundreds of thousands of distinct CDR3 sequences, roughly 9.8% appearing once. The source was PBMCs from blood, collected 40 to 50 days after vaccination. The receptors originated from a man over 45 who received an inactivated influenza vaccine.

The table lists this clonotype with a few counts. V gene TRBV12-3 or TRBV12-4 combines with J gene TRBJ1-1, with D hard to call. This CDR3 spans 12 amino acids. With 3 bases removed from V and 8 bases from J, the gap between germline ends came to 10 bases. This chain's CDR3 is CASSFYPGEAFF. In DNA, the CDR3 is TGTGCCAGCAGTTTCTACCCCGGCGAAGCTTTCTTT.

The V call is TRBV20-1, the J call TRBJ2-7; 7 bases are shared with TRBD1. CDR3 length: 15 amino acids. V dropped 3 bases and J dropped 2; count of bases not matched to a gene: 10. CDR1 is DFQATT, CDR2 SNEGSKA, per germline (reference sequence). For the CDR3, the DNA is TGCAGTGCTAGGGGATACAGGGGTTCACCCTACGAGCAGTACTTC. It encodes CSARGYRGSPYEQYF.

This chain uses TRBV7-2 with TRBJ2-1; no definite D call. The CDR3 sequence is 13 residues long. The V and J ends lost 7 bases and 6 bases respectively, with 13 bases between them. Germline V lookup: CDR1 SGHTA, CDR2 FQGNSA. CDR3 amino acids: CASTPPNGNEQFF. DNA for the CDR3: TGTGCCAGCACACCACCAAACGGCAATGAGCAGTTCTTC.

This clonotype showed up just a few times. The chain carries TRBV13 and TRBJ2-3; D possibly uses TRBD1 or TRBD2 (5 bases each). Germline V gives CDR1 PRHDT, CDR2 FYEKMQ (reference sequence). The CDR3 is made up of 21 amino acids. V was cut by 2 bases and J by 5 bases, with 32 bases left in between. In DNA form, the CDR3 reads TGTGCCAGCAGCTTAAGGGACCCACTTCGACTGATCGGGATTAGTCAAGATACGCAGTATTTT. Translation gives CASSLRDPLRLIGISQDTQYF.

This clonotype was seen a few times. The CDR3 DNA is TGTGCCAGCAGCTTAGGCCCTCGGGTCCCAGACCACTTT. Translation: CASSLGPRVPDHF. The chain is built from TRBV11-2 and TRBJ1-6; no clear D gene. The CDR3 sequence is 13 residues long. Germline-derived CDR1 and CDR2 are SGHAT and FQNNGV. V was trimmed by 1 base and J by 18 bases, leaving 16 bases between them. Together with reference TRBV11-2 and TRBJ1-6, the CDR3 gives the full variable domain: EAGVAQSPRYKIIEKRQSVAFWCNPISGHATLYWYQQILGQGPKLLIQFQNNGVVDDSQLPKDRFSAERLKGVDSTLKIQPAKLEDSAVYLCASSLGPRVPDHFGNGTRLTVT.

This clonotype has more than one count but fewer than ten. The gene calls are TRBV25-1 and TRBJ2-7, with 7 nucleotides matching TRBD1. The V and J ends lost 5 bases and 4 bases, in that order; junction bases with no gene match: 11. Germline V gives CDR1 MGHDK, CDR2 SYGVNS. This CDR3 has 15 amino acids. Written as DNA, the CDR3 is TGTGCCAGCAGTCCCACTAGGGGGCGGAAATACGAGCAGTACTTC. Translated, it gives CASSPTRGRKYEQYF.

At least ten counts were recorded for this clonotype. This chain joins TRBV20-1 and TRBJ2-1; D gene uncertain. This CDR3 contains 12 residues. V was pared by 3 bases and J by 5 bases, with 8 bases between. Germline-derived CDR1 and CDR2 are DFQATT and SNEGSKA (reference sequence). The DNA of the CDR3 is TGCAGTGCTAGTTTCGTCAACAATGAGCAGTTCTTC. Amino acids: CSASFVNNEQFF.

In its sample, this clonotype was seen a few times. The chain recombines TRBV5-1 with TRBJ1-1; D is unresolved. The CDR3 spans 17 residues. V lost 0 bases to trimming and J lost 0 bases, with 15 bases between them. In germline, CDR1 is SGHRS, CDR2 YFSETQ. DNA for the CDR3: TGCGCCAGCAGCTTGGTACGGCCAGATCTGATGAACACTGAAGCTTTCTTT. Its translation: CASSLVRPDLMNTEAFF.

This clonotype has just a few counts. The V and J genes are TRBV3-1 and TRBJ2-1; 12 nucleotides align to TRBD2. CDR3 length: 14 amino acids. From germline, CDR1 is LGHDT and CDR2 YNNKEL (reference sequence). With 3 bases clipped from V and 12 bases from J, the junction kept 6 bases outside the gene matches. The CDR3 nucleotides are TGTGCCAGCAGCCAGGGACTAGCGGGCCGCGCGCAGTTCTTC. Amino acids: CASSQGLAGRAQFF.

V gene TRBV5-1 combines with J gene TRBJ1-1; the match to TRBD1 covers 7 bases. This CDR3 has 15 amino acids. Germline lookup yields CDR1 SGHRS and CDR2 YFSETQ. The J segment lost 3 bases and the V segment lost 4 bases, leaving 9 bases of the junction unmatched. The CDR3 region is CASSALTGADTEAFF. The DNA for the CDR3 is TGCGCCAGCAGCGCCTTAACAGGGGCGGACACTGAAGCTTTCTTT.

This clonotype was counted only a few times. CDR3 sequence: CASSYRAGNTEAFF. CDR3 nucleotides: TGTGCCAGCAGTTACAGGGCCGGGAACACTGAAGCTTTCTTT. The genes are TRBV12-3 or TRBV12-4 and TRBJ1-1; a possible D gene is TRBD1 (6 bases). V was trimmed by 4 bases and J by 1 base, leaving 10 bases between them. The CDR3 is 14 residues long.

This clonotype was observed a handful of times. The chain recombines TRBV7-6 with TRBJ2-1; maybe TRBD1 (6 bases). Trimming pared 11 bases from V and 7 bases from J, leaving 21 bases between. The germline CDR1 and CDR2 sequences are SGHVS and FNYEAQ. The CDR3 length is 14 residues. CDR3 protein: CAALHRALGNEQFF. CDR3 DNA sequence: TGTGCCGCCCTCCACAGGGCCCTAGGAAATGAGCAGTTCTTC.

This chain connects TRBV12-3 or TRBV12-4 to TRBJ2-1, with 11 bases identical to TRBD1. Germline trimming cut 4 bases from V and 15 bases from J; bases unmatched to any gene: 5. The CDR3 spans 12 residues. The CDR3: CASSSAGQGVFF. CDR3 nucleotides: TGTGCCAGCAGTTCGGCGGGACAGGGGGTGTTCTTC.

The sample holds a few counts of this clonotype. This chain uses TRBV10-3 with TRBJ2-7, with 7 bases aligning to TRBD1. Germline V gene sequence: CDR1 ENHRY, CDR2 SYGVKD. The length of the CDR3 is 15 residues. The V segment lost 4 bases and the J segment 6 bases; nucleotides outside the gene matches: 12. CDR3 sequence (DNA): TGTGCCATCAGTGGGGGAACAGGGGTAGGAGGCGAGCAGTACTTC. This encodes CAISGGTGVGGEQYF.

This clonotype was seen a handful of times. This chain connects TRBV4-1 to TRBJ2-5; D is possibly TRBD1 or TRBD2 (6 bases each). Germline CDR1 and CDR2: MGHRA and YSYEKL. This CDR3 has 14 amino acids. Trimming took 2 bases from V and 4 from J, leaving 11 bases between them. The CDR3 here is CASSQYPGAETQYF. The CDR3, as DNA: TGCGCCAGCAGCCAATACCCGGGGGCAGAGACCCAGTACTTC.

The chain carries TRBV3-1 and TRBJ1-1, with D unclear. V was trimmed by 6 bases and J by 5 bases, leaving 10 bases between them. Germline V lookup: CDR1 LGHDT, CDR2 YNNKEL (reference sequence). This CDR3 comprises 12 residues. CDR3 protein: CASRASGTEAFF. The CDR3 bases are TGTGCCAGCAGAGCAAGTGGAACTGAAGCTTTCTTT.

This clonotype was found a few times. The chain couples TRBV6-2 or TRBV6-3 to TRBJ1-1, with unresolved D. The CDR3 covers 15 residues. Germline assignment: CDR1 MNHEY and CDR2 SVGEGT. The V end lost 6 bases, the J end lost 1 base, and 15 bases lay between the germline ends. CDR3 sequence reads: CASSLTGFPNTEAFF. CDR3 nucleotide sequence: TGTGCCAGCAGCTTGACCGGGTTCCCGAACACTGAAGCTTTCTTT.

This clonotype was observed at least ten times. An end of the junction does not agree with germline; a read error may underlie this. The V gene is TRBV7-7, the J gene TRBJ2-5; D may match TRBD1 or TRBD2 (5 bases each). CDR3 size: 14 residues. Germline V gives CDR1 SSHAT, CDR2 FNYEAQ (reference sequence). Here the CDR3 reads CASSQTGTKETQYF. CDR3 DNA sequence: TGTGCTAGCAGCCAGACCGGGACCAAAGAGACCCAGTACTTC.

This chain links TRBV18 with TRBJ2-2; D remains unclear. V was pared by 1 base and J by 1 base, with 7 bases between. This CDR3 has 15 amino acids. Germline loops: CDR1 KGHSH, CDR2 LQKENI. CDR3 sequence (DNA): TGTGCCAGCTCACCACTTTCCAAGAACACCGGGGAGCTGTTTTTT. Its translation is CASSPLSKNTGELFF. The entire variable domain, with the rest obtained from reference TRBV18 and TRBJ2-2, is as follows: NAGVMQNPRHLVRRRGQEARLRCSPMKGHSHVYWYRQLPEEGLKFMVYLQKENIIDESGMPKERFSAEFPKEGPSILRIQQVVRGDSAAYFCASSPLSKNTGELFFGEGSRLTVL.

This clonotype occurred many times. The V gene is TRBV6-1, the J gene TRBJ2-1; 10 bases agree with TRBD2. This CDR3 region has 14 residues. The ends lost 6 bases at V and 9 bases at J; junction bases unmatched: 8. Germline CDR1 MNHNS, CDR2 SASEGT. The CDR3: CASSSGGAFSEQFF. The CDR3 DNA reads TGTGCCAGCAGCAGCGGGGGGGCTTTCAGTGAGCAGTTCTTC.